Listed here are 24 T cell receptor beta chains from one sample, sequenced in a study of beta chain features in type 1 diabetes. Investigators reverse transcribed all isolated RNA, so they sequenced expressed TCRB transcripts. The repertoire was sequenced with immunoSEQ multiplex PCR; TCRdb's copy has only in-frame clones and lacks some. The data contain around 240,000 clones, 9.6% of them singletons. The specimen was naive CD4+ T cells from blood. These receptors came from a woman aged 18-29 years in good health.

This clone was observed a few times. This rearrangement joins TRBV5-6 to TRBJ1-4; 8 nucleotides match TRBD1. The CDR3 has 15 amino acids. Germline V lookup: CDR1 SGHDT, CDR2 YYEEEE. V shed 2 bases and J 3 bases; nucleotides not matched to a gene: 3. The chain's CDR3 is CASSFQDRANEKLFF. In DNA, the CDR3 is TGTGCCAGCAGCTTCCAGGACAGGGCTAATGAAAAACTGTTTTTT. The full variable domain, completed using reference TRBV5-6 and TRBJ1-4, is DAGVTQSPTHLIKTRGQQVTLRCSPKSGHDTVSWYQQALGQGPQFIFQYYEEEERQRGNFPDRFSGHQFPNYSSELNVNALLLGDSALYLCASSFQDRANEKLFFGSGTQLSVL.

This chain joins TRBV19 and TRBJ2-5, with TRBD2 matching 9 bases. CDR1 is LNHDA, CDR2 SQIVND, per germline (reference sequence). The V segment lost 3 bases and the J segment 1 base; nucleotides outside the gene matches: 6. This CDR3 has 16 residues. The CDR3 nucleotides are TGTGCCAGTAGTATCGGAACTAGCGGGCTCCAAGAGACCCAGTACTTC. Its translation is CASSIGTSGLQETQYF.

The rearrangement joins TRBV7-9 to TRBJ2-7; D might be TRBD2 (6 bases). Germline V lookup: CDR1 SEHNR, CDR2 FQNEAQ (reference sequence). The V end was cut by 3 bases, the J end by 8 bases, with 20 bases between. The CDR3 covers 15 residues. CDR3 sequence (DNA): TGTGCCAGCAGCTTGATGGCGGGGACCCCTTTGCAGCAGTACTTC. The encoded protein is CASSLMAGTPLQQYF.

V and J are TRBV7-2 and TRBJ1-3; 12 bases map to TRBD1. CDR1 and CDR2 (germline): SGHTA, FQGNSA. J gave up 2 bases and V 5 bases, and 10 bases lay outside the gene matches. This CDR3 contains 18 residues. CDR3 sequence: CASSLTSGTGGTGNTIYF. Here the CDR3 DNA reads TGTGCCAGCAGCCTTACCTCCGGGACAGGGGGCACTGGAAACACCATATATTTT.

The gene calls are TRBV7-2 and TRBJ2-1; 8 bases fit TRBD2. The V segment lost 5 bases and the J segment 5 bases; nucleotides outside the gene matches: 8. The CDR3 contains 15 residues. Germline V gene lookup returns CDR1 SGHTA and CDR2 FQGNSA. CDR3 nucleotide sequence: TGTGCCAGCAGCGCAAGACTAGCGAGCGACAATGAGCAGTTCTTC. This translates into CASSARLASDNEQFF. Supplemented by reference TRBV7-2 and TRBJ2-1, the full variable domain reads GAGVSQSPSNKVTEKGKDVELRCDPISGHTALYWYRQSLGQGLEFLIYFQGNSAPDKSGLPSDRFSAERTGGSVSTLTIQRTQQEDSAVYLCASSARLASDNEQFFGPGTRLTVL.

The CDR3 reads CASSYNANEATDTQYF. For the CDR3, the DNA is TGTGCCAGCAGTTACAACGCCAATGAGGCCACAGATACGCAGTATTTT. The chain is built from TRBV6-5 and TRBJ2-3; D ambiguous. The V gene's germline CDR1 is MNHEY and CDR2 SVGAGI. The V gene lost 2 bases and the J gene lost 2 bases, with 14 bases spanning the gap. There are 16 residues in the CDR3.

This clone was counted between two and nine times. The V and J genes are TRBV7-9 and TRBJ1-4; D may be TRBD1 (6 bases). This CDR3 has 15 residues. Germline lookup yields CDR1 SEHNR and CDR2 FQNEAQ (reference sequence). The V end lost 5 bases, the J end lost 7 bases, and 17 bases lay between the germline ends. CDR3 amino acids: CASSARRGGSEKLFF. The CDR3 nucleotides are TGTGCCAGCAGCGCCCGGAGGGGGGGGAGTGAAAAACTGTTTTTT.

The rearrangement uses TRBV5-1 and TRBJ1-3; the D is unclear. V gave up 1 base and J gave up 0 bases, with 11 bases separating them. The CDR3 totals 16 residues. Per germline, CDR1 SGHRS and CDR2 YFSETQ. CDR3 protein: CASSLSPGISGNTIYF. For the CDR3, the DNA is TGCGCCAGCAGCTTGTCTCCGGGGATCTCTGGAAACACCATATATTTT.

This chain uses TRBV29-1 with TRBJ2-7; D might be TRBD1 (5 bases). The CDR3 totals 12 residues. V lost 5 bases, J lost 0 bases, and 8 bases lay in between. Germline V lookup: CDR1 SQVTM, CDR2 ANQGSEA. DNA of the CDR3: TGCAGCGTTTCTGACAGCTCCTACGAGCAGTACTTC. The encoded protein is CSVSDSSYEQYF.

A few counts support this clone. The chain has TRBV5-4 and TRBJ1-1; tentative D call: TRBD1 (5 bases). The CDR3 is 15 amino acids. From germline, CDR1 is SGHNT and CDR2 YYREEE (reference sequence). V was clipped by 0 bases and J by 0 bases, with 9 bases between them. The CDR3 DNA is TGTGCCAGCAGCTTGGCAGGGTACATGAACACTGAAGCTTTCTTT. Translation: CASSLAGYMNTEAFF.

The V gene is TRBV18, the J gene TRBJ1-2; TRBD1 aligns across 8 bases. CDR3 length: 15 amino acids. V shed 3 bases, J shed 6 bases, and the junction held 9 bases outside the gene matches. Germline assignment: CDR1 KGHSH and CDR2 LQKENI. CDR3 amino acids: CASSPRTGNQDGYTF. CDR3 DNA: TGTGCCAGCTCACCCCGGACAGGGAACCAGGATGGCTACACCTTC.

V gene TRBV2 combines with J gene TRBJ2-7; 8 nucleotides align to TRBD2. This CDR3 region has 13 residues. Germline assignment: CDR1 SNHLY and CDR2 FYNNEI. Trimming at V came to 7 bases and at J to 4 bases, leaving 6 bases not matched to a gene. DNA for the CDR3: TGTGCCAGCACTAAGCGGGAGATATACGAGCAGTACTTC. This codes for CASTKREIYEQYF.

This clone was found a few times. V and J are TRBV21-1 and TRBJ2-7; the table assigns TRBD2, which was not confirmed against the DNA. TRBV21-1 is an annotated pseudogene. The CDR3 spans 18 residues. This chain's CDR3 is CASSKGPPSGRAPYEQYF. DNA of the CDR3: TGTGCCAGCAGCAAAGGTCCTCCTAGCGGGAGGGCCCCCTACGAGCAGTACTTC.

The V and J genes are TRBV2 and TRBJ2-7; 9 nucleotides agree with TRBD2. Unmatched junction bases numbered 6, after V lost 2 bases and J lost 1 base. The CDR3 is made up of 16 amino acids. Germline V lookup: CDR1 SNHLY, CDR2 FYNNEI. The CDR3, as DNA: TGTGCCAGCAGTGAACCAGCGGGGGGCAGGTCCTACGAGCAGTACTTC. It translates to CASSEPAGGRSYEQYF.

V usage is TRBV29-1 and J usage is TRBJ2-3, with D possibly TRBD1 on 6 matching bases. The CDR3 is made up of 18 amino acids. V lost 3 bases and J lost 3, with 25 bases in between. Germline loops: CDR1 SQVTM, CDR2 ANQGSEA. CDR3 sequence: CSVEGRGLDQKGTDTQYF. CDR3 nucleotide sequence: TGCAGCGTTGAGGGCAGGGGTCTGGACCAAAAAGGGACAGATACGCAGTATTTT.

This clone showed up just a few times. The V gene is TRBV2, the J gene TRBJ1-2; 9 positions agree with TRBD1. The V gene end was trimmed by 5 bases and the J gene end by 4 bases; junction bases not matched to a gene: 8. Germline V gene sequence: CDR1 SNHLY, CDR2 FYNNEI. The CDR3 length is 15 residues. The CDR3 DNA is TGTGCCAGCAGTACCGGGACAGGGTTCCCCTATGGCTACACCTTC. Translated: CASSTGTGFPYGYTF.

This clone turned up a few times. V and J are TRBV7-9 and TRBJ1-1; TRBD1 matches 7 bases. The germline gives CDR1 SEHNR, CDR2 FQNEAQ (reference sequence). This CDR3 spans 19 amino acids. The J segment lost 3 bases and the V segment lost 0 bases, leaving 16 bases of the junction unmatched. The CDR3 protein is CASSLASFRGSLKDTEAFF. Here the CDR3 DNA reads TGTGCCAGCAGCTTAGCGAGCTTCAGGGGGTCGTTAAAGGACACTGAAGCTTTCTTT. Based on the CDR3 plus reference TRBV7-9 and TRBJ1-1, the full variable domain is DTGVSQNPRHKITKRGQNVTFRCDPISEHNRLYWYRQTLGQGPEFLTYFQNEAQLEKSRLLSDRFSAERPKGSFSTLEIQRTEQGDSAMYLCASSLASFRGSLKDTEAFFGQGTRLTVV.

The rearrangement joins TRBV5-1 to TRBJ1-2; weak D call: TRBD1 (6 bases). Per germline, CDR1 SGHRS and CDR2 YFSETQ. V was cut by 0 bases and J by 7 bases, with 13 bases left in between. The CDR3 is 14 amino acids. The CDR3 DNA reads TGCGCCAGCAGCTTGGAGGGACATTCCGCTGGCTACACCTTC. The encoded protein is CASSLEGHSAGYTF.

This clone was seen a handful of times. The genes are TRBV27 and TRBJ2-1; 10 bases map to TRBD2. CDR3 size: 16 residues. CDR1 is MNHEY and CDR2 is SMNVEV in the germline V gene (reference sequence). Unmatched junction bases numbered 10, after V lost 7 bases and J lost 4 bases. For the CDR3, the DNA is TGTGCCAGCAACACCCCGGCACTAGCGGGATACAATGAGCAGTTCTTC. Encoded protein: CASNTPALAGYNEQFF.

V and J are TRBV28 and TRBJ1-6; 9 positions match TRBD1. The CDR3 spans 15 residues. Germline V gives CDR1 MDHEN, CDR2 SYDVKM. J was trimmed by 9 bases and V by 6 bases; bases with no gene match: 9. The CDR3 DNA is TGTGCCAGCAGCCCGGAGGGGACAGGGTCTTCACCCCTCCACTTT. Protein sequence: CASSPEGTGSSPLHF.

The V and J genes are TRBV9 and TRBJ2-3; TRBD1 matches 7 bases. CDR3 length: 18 amino acids. Germline-derived CDR1 and CDR2 are SGDLS and YYNGEE. The V and J ends lost 3 bases and 4 bases, in that order; junction bases with no gene match: 17. The CDR3 region has the DNA TGTGCCAGCAGCGCGATGGGTCGAGGGGGCGGTTGGTCAGATACGCAGTATTTT. This translates into CASSAMGRGGGWSDTQYF.

This clone occurred a few times. This rearrangement joins TRBV19 to TRBJ1-1, with D maybe TRBD1 (5 bases). Germline V CDR1 and CDR2: LNHDA, SQIVND (reference sequence). The CDR3 runs to 14 residues. V was clipped by 4 bases and J by 6 bases, with 15 bases between them. The CDR3 is CASSRATTGAEAFF. The CDR3 nucleotides are TGTGCCAGTAGTAGGGCCACGACGGGGGCTGAAGCTTTCTTT. Full variable domain (outside the CDR3, taken from reference TRBV19 and TRBJ1-1): DGGITQSPKYLFRKEGQNVTLSCEQNLNHDAMYWYRQDPGQGLRLIYYSQIVNDFQKGDIAEGYSVSREKKESFPLTVTSAQKNPTAFYLCASSRATTGAEAFFGQGTRLTVV.

In its sample, this clone was seen a few times. The rearrangement links TRBV18 to TRBJ2-1; the D is unclear. The germline V gene has CDR1 KGHSH and CDR2 LQKENI. This CDR3 spans 13 amino acids. The V end lost 3 bases, the J end lost 5 bases, and 8 bases lay between the germline ends. The CDR3 nucleotides are TGTGCCAGCTCACCCGCGGAACACAATGAGCAGTTCTTC. This gives the protein CASSPAEHNEQFF.

This sequence joins TRBV30 and TRBJ1-1; 7 positions agree with TRBD1. Germline CDR1 is GTSNPN and CDR2 is SVGIG (reference sequence). This CDR3 has 13 residues. Unmatched junction bases numbered 5, after V lost 5 bases and J lost 2 bases. The CDR3 loop is CAWEGQINTEAFF. The CDR3 DNA reads as TGTGCCTGGGAGGGACAGATCAACACTGAAGCTTTCTTT.